This T cell receptor beta chain was sequenced in a study of T cells in Graves' hyperthyroidism and ophthalmopathy. Overall study results and limits: Appearing also in blood were most of the thyroid clonotypes expanded above 0.001.

In its sample, this clonotype was seen many times. Antigen unknown. RNA transcripts were the template for amplifying TCR beta CDR3 regions. The primer set for the first-round RT-PCR of the TCR CDR3 was HTBI. Using its own MiXCR run on the multiplex PCR reads, TCRdb lists one record per CDR3 protein. The sample includes 400,000 to 600,000 distinct CDR3 sequences, about 16% of them seen just once. Between the trimmed V and J ends, which lost 1 base and 1 base, there was a span of 13 bases. CDR1 and CDR2 (germline): KGHSH, LQKENI. The CDR3 runs to 16 residues. The source of this sequence is a woman in her 30s with Graves' ophthalmopathy. Sequencing was done on a sample of blood. V gene TRBV18 combines with J gene TRBJ2-5, with D possibly being TRBD1 (5 bases). CDR3 region: CASSPRPPTVQETQYF. The CDR3 coding sequence is TGTGCCAGCTCACCACGGCCCCCGACAGTCCAAGAGACCCAGTACTTC. Variable domain in full (rest from reference TRBV18 and TRBJ2-5): NAGVMQNPRHLVRRRGQEARLRCSPMKGHSHVYWYRQLPEEGLKFMVYLQKENIIDESGMPKERFSAEFPKEGPSILRIQQVVRGDSAAYFCASSPRPPTVQETQYFGPGTRLLVL.